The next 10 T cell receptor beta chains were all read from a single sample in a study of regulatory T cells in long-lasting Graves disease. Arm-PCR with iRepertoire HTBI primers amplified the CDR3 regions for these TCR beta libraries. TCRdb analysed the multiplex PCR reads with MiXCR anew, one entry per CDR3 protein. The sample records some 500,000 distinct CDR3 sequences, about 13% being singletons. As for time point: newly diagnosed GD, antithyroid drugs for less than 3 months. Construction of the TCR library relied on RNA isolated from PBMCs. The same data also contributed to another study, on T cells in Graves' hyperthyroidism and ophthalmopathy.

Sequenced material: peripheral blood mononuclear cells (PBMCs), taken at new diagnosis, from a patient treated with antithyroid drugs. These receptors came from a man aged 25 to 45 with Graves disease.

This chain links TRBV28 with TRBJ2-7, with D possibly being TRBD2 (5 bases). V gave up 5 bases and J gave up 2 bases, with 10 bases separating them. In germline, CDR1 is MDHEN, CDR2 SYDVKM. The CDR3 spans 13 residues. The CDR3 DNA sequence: TGTGCCAGCAGTCGGACTCTGCCCTACGAGCAGTACTTC. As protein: CASSRTLPYEQYF.

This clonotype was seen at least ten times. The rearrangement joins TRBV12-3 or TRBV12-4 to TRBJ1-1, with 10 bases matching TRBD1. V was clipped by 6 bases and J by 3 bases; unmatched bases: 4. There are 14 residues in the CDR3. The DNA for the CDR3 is TGTGCCAGCAGCCCCGGGACAGGGGACACTGAAGCTTTCTTT. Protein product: CASSPGTGDTEAFF.

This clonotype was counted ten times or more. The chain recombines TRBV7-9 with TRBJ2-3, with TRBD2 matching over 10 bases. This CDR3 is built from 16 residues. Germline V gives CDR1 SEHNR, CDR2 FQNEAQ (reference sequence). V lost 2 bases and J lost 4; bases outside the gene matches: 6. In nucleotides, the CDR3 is TGTGCCAGCAGCTTACAACTAGCGGGATTCGCAGATACGCAGTATTTT. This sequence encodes CASSLQLAGFADTQYF.

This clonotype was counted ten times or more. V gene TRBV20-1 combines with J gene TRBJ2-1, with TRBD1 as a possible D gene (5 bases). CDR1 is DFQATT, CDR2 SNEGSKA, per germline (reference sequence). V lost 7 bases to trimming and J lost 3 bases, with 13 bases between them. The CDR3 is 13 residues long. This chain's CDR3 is CSVPLGDYNEQFF. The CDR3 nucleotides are TGCAGTGTTCCATTAGGGGACTACAATGAGCAGTTCTTC.

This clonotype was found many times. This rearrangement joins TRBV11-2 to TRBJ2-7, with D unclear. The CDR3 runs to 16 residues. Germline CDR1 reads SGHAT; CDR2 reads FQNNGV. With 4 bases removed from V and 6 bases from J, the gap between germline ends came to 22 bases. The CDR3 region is CASSSAGPPGPFEQYF. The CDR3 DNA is TGTGCCAGCAGCTCAGCCGGGCCCCCGGGCCCCTTCGAGCAGTACTTC.

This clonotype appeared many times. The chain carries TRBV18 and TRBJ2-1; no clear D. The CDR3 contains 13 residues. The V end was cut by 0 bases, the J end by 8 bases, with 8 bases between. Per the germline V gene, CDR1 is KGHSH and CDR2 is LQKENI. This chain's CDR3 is CASSPPSVDEQFF. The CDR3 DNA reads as TGTGCCAGCTCACCACCGTCCGTGGATGAGCAGTTCTTC.

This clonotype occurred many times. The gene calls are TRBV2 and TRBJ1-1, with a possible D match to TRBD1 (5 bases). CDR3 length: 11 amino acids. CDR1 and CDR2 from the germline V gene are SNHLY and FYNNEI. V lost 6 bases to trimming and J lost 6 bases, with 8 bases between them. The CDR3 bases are TGTGCCAGCAGCAGGGTGCCTGAAGCTTTCTTT. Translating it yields CASSRVPEAFF.

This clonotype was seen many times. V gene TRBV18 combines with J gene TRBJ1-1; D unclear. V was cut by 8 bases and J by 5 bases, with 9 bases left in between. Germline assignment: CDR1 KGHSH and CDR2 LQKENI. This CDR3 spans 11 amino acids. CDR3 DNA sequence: TGTGCCAGCAGCCCGAGGACTGAAGCTTTCTTT. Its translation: CASSPRTEAFF.

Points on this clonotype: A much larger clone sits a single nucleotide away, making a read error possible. The CDR3 protein is CASSLRPFRGWNTGELFF. Here the CDR3 DNA reads TGTGCCAGCAGCTTAAGGCCCTTCAGGGGGTGGAACACCGGGGAGCTGTTTTTT. This chain connects TRBV11-2 to TRBJ2-2; 7 nucleotides align to TRBD1. The CDR3 has 18 residues. Trimming at V came to 2 bases and at J to 1 base, leaving 10 bases not matched to a gene. Germline assignment: CDR1 SGHAT and CDR2 FQNNGV.

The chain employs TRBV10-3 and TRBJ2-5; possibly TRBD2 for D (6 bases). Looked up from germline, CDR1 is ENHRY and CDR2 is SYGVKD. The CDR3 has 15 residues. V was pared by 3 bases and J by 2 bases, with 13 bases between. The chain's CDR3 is CAISESAGRQETQYF. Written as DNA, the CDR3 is TGTGCCATCAGTGAATCTGCAGGGAGGCAAGAGACCCAGTACTTC.